The rows below give T cell receptor beta chains drawn from one sample of a study of T-cell memory formation after mild COVID-19. TCRdb re-called the 5' RACE reads through MiXCR, storing one row per CDR3 protein. The data show about 270,000 distinct CDR3 sequences, with 15% to 20% seen just once and more than 20% held by the top ten. The sequencing sample was made of PBMCs or a T cell subset sorted from them (not recorded which). Receptors were obtained from a man between 18 and 29 years old who had mild COVID-19 (a few samples of this study predate the infection). Cell type and time point are not known. CDR3s include the opening cysteine and the closing phenylalanine or tryptophan. Each record gives: CDR3 protein, CDR3 DNA, J gene, clone size, D gene, V gene. D genes are given only for firm matches. Only some rows state a clone size, as once, few, many or a class for expanded clones.

CASSEWVRAASQPQHF	TGTGCCAGCAGTGAATGGGTCAGGGCGGCAAGTCAGCCCCAGCATTTT	TRBJ1-5	many	-	TRBV6-1
CASSQGGTGELFF	TGTGCCAGCAGCCAAGGGGGCACCGGGGAGCTGTTTTTT	TRBJ2-2	many	-	TRBV3-1
CASSTQGRQPQHF	TGTGCCAGCAGCACCCAGGGACGGCAGCCCCAGCATTTT	TRBJ1-5	-	-	TRBV7-2
CATGLGGGTQYF	TGTGCCACCGGTCTCGGAGGGGGGACCCAGTACTTC	TRBJ2-5	-	-	TRBV15
CASFPGQGGYTF	TGTGCCAGCTTTCCGGGACAGGGAGGCTACACCTTC	TRBJ1-2	few	TRBD1	TRBV6-1
CATSEGRGGETQYF	TGTGCCACCAGCGAGGGTAGGGGAGGAGAGACCCAGTACTTC	TRBJ2-5	few	-	TRBV15
CASSLTARPDTQYF	TGTGCCAGCAGCTTAACGGCCAGACCCGATACGCAGTATTTT	TRBJ2-3	few	-	TRBV7-3
CASSRQGDSTGELFF	TGTGCCAGCAGCCGACAGGGGGACAGCACCGGGGAGCTGTTTTTT	TRBJ2-2	-	TRBD1	TRBV12-3/TRBV12-4
CASSFRPAGDEQFF	TGTGCCAGCAGTTTCAGGCCGGCAGGGGATGAGCAGTTCTTC	TRBJ2-1	few	-	TRBV12-3/TRBV12-4
CASDRGETQYF	TGTGCCAGCGACCGAGGAGAGACCCAGTACTTC	TRBJ2-5	-	-	TRBV5-6
CASSYLQSQPQHF	TGTGCCAGCAGTTATTTACAGAGCCAGCCCCAGCATTTT	TRBJ1-5	-	-	TRBV6-2/TRBV6-3
CASSPRTGFHEQFF	TGTGCCAGCAGCCCCCGGACAGGGTTCCATGAGCAGTTCTTC	TRBJ2-1	-	TRBD1	TRBV9
CASSVEGEWTGNQPQHF	TGTGCCAGCAGCGTAGAAGGGGAGTGGACGGGCAATCAGCCCCAGCATTTT	TRBJ1-5	many	-	TRBV9
CASSEDDTSYGYTF	TGTGCCAGCAGTGAAGACGACACCTCCTATGGCTACACCTTC	TRBJ1-2	-	-	TRBV6-1
CSARDFRTSGMANIQYF	TGCAGTGCTAGAGATTTCAGGACTAGCGGGATGGCAAACATTCAGTACTTC	TRBJ2-4	few	TRBD2	TRBV20-1
CASSYTNLNNEQFF	TGTGCCAGCAGTTACACTAACTTGAACAATGAGCAGTTCTTC	TRBJ2-1	-	-	TRBV6-5
CASSYLGSSYNEQFF	TGTGCCAGCAGTTACCTGGGGAGCTCCTACAATGAGCAGTTCTTC	TRBJ2-1	few	-	TRBV6-2/TRBV6-3
CASSLTQNTGELFF	TGTGCCAGCAGCTTAACCCAGAACACCGGGGAGCTGTTTTTT	TRBJ2-2	-	-	TRBV7-8
CASTVPGSEKLFF	TGTGCCAGCACCGTTCCGGGGTCTGAAAAACTGTTTTTT	TRBJ1-4	few	-	TRBV28
CASSAGQPNTQYF	TGTGCCAGCAGCGCGGGACAGCCGAATACGCAGTATTTT	TRBJ2-3	few	-	TRBV7-2
CASSRTRGGETQYF	TGTGCCAGCAGTCGTACGCGGGGAGGAGAGACCCAGTACTTC	TRBJ2-5	few	-	TRBV7-9
CASSPYRGPSYEQYF	TGTGCCAGCAGCCCCTACAGGGGGCCCTCCTACGAGCAGTACTTC	TRBJ2-7	-	TRBD1	TRBV9
CASSFSGIPYEQYF	TGTGCCAGCAGTTTCTCGGGAATTCCCTACGAGCAGTACTTC	TRBJ2-7	few	-	TRBV27
CASSYGSGSPYEQYF	TGTGCCAGCAGTTACGGTTCGGGGTCACCCTACGAGCAGTACTTC	TRBJ2-7	-	-	TRBV6-6
CASSLVAGQQGPQHF	TGCGCCAGCAGCTTGGTGGCCGGACAGCAAGGGCCCCAGCATTTT	TRBJ1-5	-	-	TRBV5-1
CASSLVGVYEQYF	TGTGCCAGCAGTTTAGTCGGGGTCTACGAGCAGTACTTC	TRBJ2-7	many	-	TRBV7-2
CSATLVQGVFSNYGYTF	TGCAGTGCCACTTTAGTACAGGGCGTGTTTTCCAACTATGGCTACACCTTC	TRBJ1-2	-	-	TRBV20-1
CASSLDHRSNFEAFF	TGTGCCAGCAGCTTAGACCACAGGTCCAACTTTGAAGCTTTCTTT	TRBJ1-1	few	-	TRBV11-1
CASSLSVRSYNEQFF	TGTGCTAGCAGCTTAAGCGTACGCTCCTACAATGAGCAGTTCTTC	TRBJ2-1	few	-	TRBV7-7
CASSLTGSLEQYF	TGTGCCAGCAGCTTGACAGGTTCCCTCGAGCAGTACTTC	TRBJ2-7	few	-	TRBV7-7
CSARDPRTGGNNEQFF	TGCAGTGCTAGAGATCCGAGAACAGGGGGCAACAATGAGCAGTTCTTC	TRBJ2-1	few	TRBD1	TRBV20-1
CASSQDIQETQYF	TGCGCCAGCAGCCAAGATATCCAAGAGACCCAGTACTTC	TRBJ2-5	many	-	TRBV4-1
CASGVLNQPQHF	TGTGCCAGTGGGGTCCTCAATCAGCCCCAGCATTTT	TRBJ1-5	few	-	TRBV28
CASRLGGGETQYF	TGTGCCAGCAGATTAGGGGGAGGAGAGACCCAGTACTTC	TRBJ2-5	few	-	TRBV12-3/TRBV12-4
CASSPRYSLEQYF	TGTGCCAGCAGCCCCCGTTATTCCTTGGAGCAGTACTTC	TRBJ2-7	-	-	TRBV6-5
CASSPGQGASGNTIYF	TGTGCCAGCAGCCCCGGACAGGGGGCCTCTGGAAACACCATATATTTT	TRBJ1-3	-	TRBD1	TRBV7-6
CASSSGQSYNSPLHF	TGCGCCAGCAGCTCTGGACAGTCCTATAATTCACCCCTCCACTTT	TRBJ1-6	once	-	TRBV5-1
CASSLDRGTSTQYF	TGTGCCAGCAGCTTGGACAGGGGCACGAGTACGCAGTATTTT	TRBJ2-3	-	TRBD1	TRBV7-2
CASSQDPAGDNLRFF	TGCGCCAGCAGCCAAGACCCAGCGGGGGATAACCTTCGGTTCTTC	TRBJ2-1	-	TRBD2	TRBV4-3
CASSLGWDETQYF	TGTGCCAGCAGCTTGGGTTGGGACGAGACCCAGTACTTC	TRBJ2-5	-	-	TRBV5-6
CASQQGENTEAFF	TGCGCCAGTCAACAGGGTGAGAACACTGAAGCTTTCTTT	TRBJ1-1	-	-	TRBV5-1
CASSPAPDTYEQYF	TGTGCCAGCAGTCCGGCCCCGGACACCTACGAGCAGTACTTC	TRBJ2-7	once	-	TRBV9
CASSESVGEQPQHF	TGCGCCAGCAGTGAGTCGGTCGGCGAACAGCCCCAGCATTTT	TRBJ1-5	few	-	TRBV10-2
CSVDSTGTGGEAFF	TGCAGCGTTGATTCAACCGGGACAGGGGGAGAGGCTTTCTTT	TRBJ1-1	-	TRBD1	TRBV29-1
CASSLEGGRQETQYF	TGCGCCAGCAGCTTGGAGGGGGGCCGACAAGAGACCCAGTACTTC	TRBJ2-5	-	-	TRBV5-1
CASSAVIGERIETQYF	TGTGCCAGCAGCGCGGTCATCGGGGAGAGGATCGAGACCCAGTACTTC	TRBJ2-5	-	-	TRBV7-9
CASSSTGLAYF	TGTGCCAGCAGCTCGACAGGGCTCGCGTACTTC	TRBJ2-5	once	TRBD1	TRBV7-8
CASSPRDRATKQYF	TGTGCCAGCAGCCCACGGGACAGGGCGACCAAGCAGTACTTC	TRBJ2-7	-	TRBD1	TRBV7-2
CASRLGGTSGVTDTQYF	TGTGCAAGTCGCTTAGGAGGGACTAGCGGTGTCACAGATACGCAGTATTTT	TRBJ2-3	-	-	TRBV12-2
CASSVDGPGNTIYF	TGTGCCAGCAGCGTAGACGGTCCTGGAAACACCATATATTTT	TRBJ1-3	few	-	TRBV9